The 6 T cell receptor beta chains listed next were all sequenced from one sample in a study of identical twins. Via MiXCR, TCRdb re-called the 5' RACE reads, giving one row per CDR3 protein. The table has about 900,000 distinct CDR3 sequences, around an eighth seen once. The same sample was also used in a study of yellow fever vaccine responses in identical twins.

The sequenced material came from PBMCs. Receptors originate from a young woman in good health.

In this sample, this clonotype turned up many times. The chain has TRBV5-5 and TRBJ2-3; 8 bases map to TRBD2. CDR1 and CDR2 from the germline V gene are SGHKS and YYEKEE (reference sequence). V shed 2 bases and J 1 base; nucleotides not matched to a gene: 3. This CDR3 spans 15 amino acids. This chain's CDR3 is CASSFLRGGTDTQYF. The CDR3, as DNA: TGTGCCAGCAGCTTCCTGCGGGGGGGCACAGATACGCAGTATTTT.

This clonotype was seen a few times. This sequence joins TRBV6-1 and TRBJ1-1; D possibly corresponds to TRBD1 (5 bases). V was trimmed by 6 bases and J by 1 base, leaving 12 bases between them. CDR3 length equals 14 residues. The germline V gene encodes CDR1 MNHNS and CDR2 SASEGT. The CDR3 loop reads CASSPGRWNTEAFF. The CDR3 coding sequence is TGTGCCAGCAGCCCGGGACGGTGGAACACTGAAGCTTTCTTT.

This clonotype showed up many times. The genes are TRBV5-1 and TRBJ1-5; 8 bases map to TRBD1. The CDR3 contains 15 residues. Per the germline V gene, CDR1 is SGHRS and CDR2 is YFSETQ. Unmatched junction bases numbered 6, after V lost 2 bases and J lost 5 bases. This CDR3 is CASSFTGGTDQPQHF. In DNA, the CDR3 is TGCGCCAGCAGCTTCACAGGGGGGACGGATCAGCCCCAGCATTTT.

The V and J genes are TRBV28 and TRBJ2-3, with 11 nucleotides matching TRBD1. The V gene end was trimmed by 5 bases and the J gene end by 3 bases; junction bases not matched to a gene: 10. The CDR3 consists of 17 residues. The germline gives CDR1 MDHEN, CDR2 SYDVKM. CDR3 amino acids: CASSIYGQGALTDTQYF. The CDR3 coding sequence is TGTGCCAGCAGTATATACGGACAGGGGGCGCTGACAGATACGCAGTATTTT.

This clonotype showed up just a few times. V gene TRBV19 combines with J gene TRBJ2-2; 9 nucleotides agree with TRBD2. J lost 9 bases, V lost 7 bases, and 12 bases had no gene match. This CDR3 region has 15 residues. From germline, CDR1 is LNHDA and CDR2 SQIVND (reference sequence). The CDR3 protein is CASIYAGGQVRELFF. The CDR3 DNA is TGTGCCAGTATTTACGCGGGGGGGCAAGTCCGGGAGCTGTTTTTT.

J is TRBJ1-1 and V is TRBV12-3 or TRBV12-4; D is unresolved. CDR3 length: 14 amino acids. Trimming cost V 3 bases and J 1 base, with 9 bases left between them. CDR3 protein: CASSFGSQNTEAFF. The CDR3 DNA sequence: TGTGCCAGCAGTTTTGGGTCACAGAACACTGAAGCTTTCTTT.